Given below is one T cell receptor beta chain in context. Its antigen is not identified. This table comes from immunoSEQ multiplex PCR, and its TCRdb copy is limited to in-frame clones, with some not included. The table shows approximately 91,000 clones, with around 93% occurring only once. The data are from a study of T cell responses to AZD1222 COVID-19 vaccine. Study-level findings and limits: Only five to seven individuals given AZD1222 were seropositive at baseline.

The CDR3 covers 16 residues. With V trimmed by 6 bases and J by 2 bases, 6 bases remained unmatched. Germline CDR1 is MNHEY and CDR2 is SVGEGT. This chain joins TRBV6-2 or TRBV6-3 and TRBJ2-7, with 14 bases matching TRBD2. The TCR originated in an adult who received the AZD1222 COVID-19 vaccine. Material: peripheral blood, obtained 28 days after the second AZD1222 dose. In nucleotides, the CDR3 is TGTGCCAGCAGCCCTAGACTAGCGGGAGGGCCCTACGAGCAGTACTTC. This sequence encodes CASSPRLAGGPYEQYF.